The 10 T cell receptor beta chains below all came from one sample that was sequenced in a study of blood T cells in healthy people across ages. A second roughly 7 to 11 cycle PCR used barcoded and J-beta primers. MiXCR, applied by TCRdb to the 5' RACE reads, yields one record per CDR3 protein. The table records about 720,000 distinct CDR3 sequences, 20% to 30% of them present only once. In addition, the sample was reused for a study of T cells of mothers and their children.

The sequencing sample was made of blood. Source of these receptors: a boy between 10 and 17 years old in good health.

This clonotype has only a few counts. This chain connects TRBV4-1 to TRBJ2-7, with D perhaps matching TRBD2 (5 bases). Germline assignment: CDR1 MGHRA and CDR2 YSYEKL. Trimming removed 4 bases at V and 4 bases at J, with 11 bases between. The length of the CDR3 is 13 residues. The CDR3 DNA sequence: TGCGCCAGCAGCCCACACCCGGGGTACGAGCAGTACTTC. Translated, it gives CASSPHPGYEQYF.

A single count supports this clonotype. The chain couples TRBV2 to TRBJ2-1; maybe TRBD1 (5 bases). The end of the DNA is better explained by TRBJ2-5, so the J call may be wrong. In germline, CDR1 is SNHLY, CDR2 FYNNEI. CDR3 length: 15 residues. CDR3 region: CASSDGALVQETQYF. Written as DNA, the CDR3 is TGTGCCAGCAGTGATGGGGCTCTGGTCCAAGAGACCCAGTACTTC.

The CDR3 sequence: CASRSPGQGTYEQYF. The CDR3 coding sequence is TGTGCCAGCAGATCTCCGGGACAGGGGACCTACGAGCAGTACTTC. The chain links TRBV27 to TRBJ2-7, with 10 nucleotides matching TRBD1. This CDR3 has 15 residues. Germline lookup yields CDR1 MNHEY and CDR2 SMNVEV (reference sequence). V was clipped by 6 bases and J by 2 bases; unmatched bases: 7.

The V call is TRBV12-3 or TRBV12-4, the J call TRBJ2-1; 10 nucleotides match TRBD1. The CDR3 consists of 15 residues. Trimming took 4 bases from V and 8 from J; bases not matched to a gene: 8. CDR3 region: CASSSTGGSNDEQFF. The CDR3 region has the DNA TGTGCCAGCAGTTCGACAGGGGGCTCTAATGATGAGCAGTTCTTC.

The chain employs TRBV11-2 and TRBJ2-5, with TRBD2 matching 7 bases. The CDR3 has 16 residues. Germline V gene sequence: CDR1 SGHAT, CDR2 FQNNGV. The V gene end was trimmed by 1 base and the J gene end by 1 base; junction bases not matched to a gene: 6. The CDR3 is CASSLVQRGFQETQYF. CDR3 sequence (DNA): TGTGCCAGCAGCTTAGTCCAGCGGGGATTCCAAGAGACCCAGTACTTC. The variable domain in full, with the rest retrieved from reference TRBV11-2 and TRBJ2-5, is EAGVAQSPRYKIIEKRQSVAFWCNPISGHATLYWYQQILGQGPKLLIQFQNNGVVDDSQLPKDRFSAERLKGVDSTLKIQPAKLEDSAVYLCASSLVQRGFQETQYFGPGTRLLVL.

The chain links TRBV12-3 or TRBV12-4 to TRBJ2-3, with 7 bases fitting TRBD2. There are 14 residues in the CDR3. With V trimmed by 1 base and J by 6 bases, 4 bases remained unmatched. The CDR3 coding sequence is TGTGCCAGCAGTTTAGGCGGGAGCATGGATACGCAGTATTTT. Residues: CASSLGGSMDTQYF.

The chain employs TRBV6-5 and TRBJ2-3; D may correspond to TRBD1 or TRBD2 (6 bases each). V was cut by 6 bases and J by 9 bases, with 19 bases left in between. Germline loops: CDR1 MNHEY, CDR2 SVGAGI. CDR3 length equals 14 residues. This chain's CDR3 is CASSTTFRGETQYF. The CDR3 bases are TGTGCCAGCAGCACAACCTTTAGGGGGGAGACGCAGTATTTT.

This rearrangement joins TRBV4-3 to TRBJ1-3; perhaps TRBD1 as D (5 bases). The V gene's germline CDR1 is LGHNA and CDR2 YSLEER. The CDR3 contains 15 residues. V was clipped by 0 bases and J by 8 bases, with 14 bases between them. CDR3 sequence reads: CASSQDRAGSDTIYF. The CDR3 region has the DNA TGCGCCAGCAGCCAAGATCGAGCAGGGTCGGACACCATATATTTT.

The chain uses TRBV9 and TRBJ2-1; possibly TRBD1 or TRBD2 for D (5 bases each). Germline CDR1 is SGDLS and CDR2 is YYNGEE. V lost 0 bases to trimming and J lost 8 bases, with 9 bases between them. The CDR3 runs 13 residues. The CDR3 here is CASSVGGSYEQFF. In DNA, the CDR3 is TGTGCCAGCAGCGTAGGGGGGAGTTATGAGCAGTTCTTC.

This clonotype occurred a few times. The rearrangement links TRBV20-1 to TRBJ2-1; perhaps TRBD2 as D (6 bases). This CDR3 comprises 15 residues. Trimming stripped 1 base from V and 5 bases from J, with 15 bases between. Germline V lookup: CDR1 DFQATT, CDR2 SNEGSKA (reference sequence). CDR3 in DNA: TGCAGTGCTAGAGTACGAATAGCGGCCCACAATGAGCAGTTCTTC. This encodes CSARVRIAAHNEQFF.